This entry lists 11 T cell receptor beta chains sequenced from one sample in a study of blood T cell repertoires in COVID-19. Method: immunoSEQ multiplex PCR; TCRdb's copy keeps in-frame clones and lacks some. The sample holds some 70,000 clones, 70% to 85% seen once. Sequences were obtained from peripheral blood. These receptors were taken from a man in his 60s with acute or convalescent COVID-19.

This clone was recorded once. The V and J genes are TRBV12-5 and TRBJ1-5; possible D gene TRBD1, 6 bases. CDR1 LGHNT and CDR2 FRNRAP come from the germline V gene. CDR3 size: 14 residues. V lost 2 bases to trimming and J lost 7 bases, with 12 bases between them. CDR3 loop: CASGLMGAGQPQHF. The CDR3 nucleotides read TGTGCTAGTGGTTTGATGGGGGCGGGCCAGCCCCAGCATTTT.

This clone was detected ten times or more. This chain uses TRBV4-3 with TRBJ2-5; a possible D gene is TRBD2 (5 bases). The CDR3 loop spans 16 amino acids. V shed 0 bases and J shed 5 bases, with 16 bases lying between them. Germline CDR1 is LGHNA and CDR2 is YSLEER. CDR3 amino acids: CASSQERATLSETQYF. In DNA form, the CDR3 reads TGCGCCAGCAGCCAAGAGAGGGCCACCTTATCTGAGACCCAGTACTTC.

The rearrangement links TRBV7-2 to TRBJ1-2; a weak D match, TRBD1 (5 bases). V lost 2 bases and J 8 bases, leaving 15 bases between the germline ends. The CDR3 length is 14 residues. Germline V gene data show CDR1 as SGHTA and CDR2 as FQGNSA. CDR3 DNA sequence: TGTGCCAGCAGCTTAAGGCAGGGCGCGATCGGCTACACCTTC. Translating gives CASSLRQGAIGYTF.

The genes are TRBV9 and TRBJ1-5; 9 nucleotides match TRBD1. From germline, CDR1 is SGDLS and CDR2 YYNGEE. This CDR3 contains 14 residues. After removal of 3 bases from V and 5 bases from J, the junction contained 3 bases not matched to a gene. DNA for the CDR3: TGTGCCAGCAGCGCAGACAGGGGGTATCAGCCCCAGCATTTT. Protein: CASSADRGYQPQHF.

V and J are TRBV10-2 and TRBJ2-1; the match to TRBD2 covers 11 bases. With V trimmed by 6 bases and J by 4 bases, 5 bases remained unmatched. Per germline, CDR1 WSHSY and CDR2 SAAADI. The CDR3 covers 15 residues. CDR3 bases: TGCGCCAGCAGGAAGGCTAGCGGGGGGTACAATGAGCAGTTCTTC. Translating it yields CASRKASGGYNEQFF.

The chain employs TRBV4-3 and TRBJ2-1, with 14 bases matching TRBD2. Germline lookup yields CDR1 LGHNA and CDR2 YSLEER. V shed 1 base, J shed 4 bases, and the junction held 0 bases outside the gene matches. The CDR3 loop spans 16 amino acids. The CDR3: CASSQGLAGGYNEQFF. DNA for the CDR3: TGCGCCAGCAGCCAAGGACTAGCGGGGGGGTACAATGAGCAGTTCTTC.

The genes are TRBV7-8 and TRBJ2-1, with TRBD2 as a possible D gene (5 bases). The CDR3 has 14 residues. Per the germline V gene, CDR1 is SGHVS and CDR2 is FQNEAQ. V shed 6 bases and J shed 8 bases, with 17 bases lying between them. The CDR3 sequence is CASSRGGKFDEQFF. In nucleotides, the CDR3 is TGTGCCAGCAGTAGAGGAGGCAAGTTTGATGAGCAGTTCTTC.

This chain links TRBV24-1 with TRBJ2-1; D perhaps matches TRBD1 (6 bases). Germline V gives CDR1 KGHDR, CDR2 SFDVKD. The CDR3 runs to 14 residues. The germline V and J ends were trimmed by 10 bases and 0 bases, with 12 bases remaining between them. The CDR3 reads CATSTGSSYNEQFF. The CDR3 nucleotides are TGTGCCACATCCACAGGGAGCTCCTACAATGAGCAGTTCTTC.

The chain couples TRBV6-2 or TRBV6-3 to TRBJ2-3; a possible D gene is TRBD2 (5 bases). Per the germline V gene, CDR1 is MNHEY and CDR2 is SVGEGT. V dropped 6 bases and J dropped 11 bases, with 12 bases sitting between them. CDR3 length: 11 amino acids. The CDR3 region has the DNA TGTGCCAGCAGCGACGGTGGGAGGCAGTATTTT. Amino acid sequence: CASSDGGRQYF.

V usage is TRBV6-5 and J usage is TRBJ1-6; D is possibly TRBD1 (5 bases). The CDR3 runs to 15 residues. CDR1 MNHEY and CDR2 SVGAGI come from the germline V gene. Between the trimmed V and J ends, which lost 6 bases and 2 bases, there was a span of 11 bases. The CDR3 DNA reads TGTGCCAGCAGGCGGGACGGGACCTATAATTCACCCCTCCACTTT. Translation gives CASRRDGTYNSPLHF.

The chain has TRBV6-5 and TRBJ1-4; 8 bases agree with TRBD1. This CDR3 has 16 residues. Trimming cost V 0 bases and J 7 bases; bases outside gene matches: 7. The germline V gene has CDR1 MNHEY and CDR2 SVGAGI. CDR3 amino acids: CASSYSPTGVGEKLFF. CDR3 bases: TGTGCCAGCAGTTACTCGCCGACAGGGGTGGGTGAAAAACTGTTTTTT.